This T cell receptor beta chain was sequenced during a study of T cells expressing NK-cell markers. Study-level findings and limits: Nothing established the HCMV specificity of expanded NKG2C+ T cell clones.

One entry per CDR3 protein, without DNA, is what TCRdb gives after re-calling the 5' RACE reads. In total, the table holds under 500,000 distinct CDR3 sequences. Germline CDR1 and CDR2: MNHNS and SASEGT. This CDR3 is 19 amino acids long. With respect to this clonotype: The antigen remains unidentified.

The sequence was obtained from a woman aged 18 to 75 in good health. The chain uses TRBV6-1 and TRBJ2-6; no DNA is available, so the TRBD1 call from TCRdb remains unchecked. The sequenced sample was blood T cells: a sorted CD56 or NKG2C T cell subset, CD4+ or CD8+ T cells, or bulk PBMC T cells (not recorded which). This CDR3 reads CASSLRDGTGGRGANVLTF.